The T cell receptor beta chain under discussion was sequenced for a study of blood T cell repertoires in COVID-19. The CDR3 is 18 residues long. The V gene lost 0 bases and the J gene lost 8 bases, with 22 bases spanning the gap. CDR1 and CDR2 from the germline V gene are SGHTA and FQGNSA. Original processing methods: Researchers report that nucleated cell counts were estimated from reference gene primer amplification. Generated by immunoSEQ multiplex PCR, the TCRdb table keeps only in-frame clones and is missing some. The V and J calls and clone size come from that table; D and trimming were worked out from the DNA. Altogether over 100,000 clones are present, about 78% being singletons, with the ten largest covering more than 4%.

The clonotype was recovered from a human donor in a cohort sampled during active or convalescent COVID-19. The sample consisted of peripheral blood. The chain joins TRBV7-2 to TRBJ1-4; tentatively, D is TRBD1 (5 bases). CDR3 loop: CASSLAAGGEGTREKLFF. DNA for the CDR3: TGTGCCAGCAGCTTAGCGGCCGGAGGGGAGGGTACCAGAGAAAAACTGTTTTTT. The full variable domain, in which reference TRBV7-2 and TRBJ1-4 provide the parts outside the CDR3, is GAGVSQSPSNKVTEKGKDVELRCDPISGHTALYWYRQSLGQGLEFLIYFQGNSAPDKSGLPSDRFSAERTGGSVSTLTIQRTQQEDSAVYLCASSLAAGGEGTREKLFFGSGTQLSVL.